A single sample is the source of the 9 T cell receptor beta chains below, sequenced in a study of blood T cell repertoires in COVID-19. The repertoire was sequenced with immunoSEQ multiplex PCR; TCRdb's copy has only in-frame clones and lacks some. The sample lists around 40,000 clones; about 86% were seen once. The sample taken for sequencing was peripheral blood. The receptors shown here come from a man between 35 and 55 years old with COVID-19, enrolled during active disease.

The gene calls are TRBV6-5 and TRBJ2-7; D possibly corresponds to TRBD1 (7 bases). Germline CDR1 MNHEY, CDR2 SVGAGI. This CDR3 is 15 amino acids long. V dropped 6 bases and J dropped 0 bases, with 15 bases sitting between them. The DNA of the CDR3 is TGTGCCAGCAGCCAGGGGGGATCGAGCTCCTACGAGCAGTACTTC. Translation: CASSQGGSSSYEQYF.

J is TRBJ1-5 and V is TRBV6-2 or TRBV6-3; the D gene is possibly TRBD1 (5 bases). V lost 5 bases, J lost 4 bases, and 18 bases lay in between. This CDR3 contains 16 residues. The germline V gene encodes CDR1 MNHEY and CDR2 SVGEGT. CDR3 nucleotide sequence: TGTGCCAGCAGTGGGGCTCGTGGCGGTCTGAATCAGCCCCAGCATTTT. Amino acids: CASSGARGGLNQPQHF.

Remarks on this clone: The same CDR3 arises from other DNA sequences in this sample as well. In nucleotides, the CDR3 is TGCGCCAGCAGCTTACAGGGGACCTACGAGCAGTACTTC. This translates into CASSLQGTYEQYF. This sequence joins TRBV5-1 and TRBJ2-7; the match to TRBD1 covers 7 bases. The J segment lost 2 bases and the V segment lost 2 bases, leaving 1 base of the junction unmatched. The V gene's germline CDR1 is SGHRS and CDR2 YFSETQ. This CDR3 comprises 13 residues.

This chain uses TRBV7-9 with TRBJ2-7; a weak D match, TRBD2 (6 bases). CDR3 length: 16 residues. CDR1 is SEHNR and CDR2 is FQNEAQ in the germline V gene (reference sequence). V was shortened by 4 bases and J by 4 bases, with 20 bases between the two germline ends. The CDR3 coding sequence is TGTGCCAGCAGCTCCGACCGGGACTCCCGAGGGTACGAGCAGTACTTC. Translating it yields CASSSDRDSRGYEQYF.

The genes are TRBV29-1 and TRBJ2-3, with a possible D match to TRBD1 (6 bases). Germline CDR1 reads SQVTM; CDR2 reads ANQGSEA. Trimming took 4 bases from V and 2 from J, leaving 13 bases between them. The length of the CDR3 is 14 residues. The CDR3 loop reads CSVAQGDFTDTQYF. In nucleotides, the CDR3 is TGCAGCGTTGCACAGGGAGACTTCACAGATACGCAGTATTTT.

The V and J genes are TRBV29-1 and TRBJ1-1, with 7 bases aligning to TRBD1. Germline CDR1 SQVTM, CDR2 ANQGSEA. J was trimmed by 1 base and V by 4 bases; bases with no gene match: 3. The length of the CDR3 is 13 residues. CDR3 in amino acids: CSVAEGANTEAFF. In DNA, the CDR3 is TGCAGCGTTGCGGAGGGGGCGAACACTGAAGCTTTCTTT.

The chain employs TRBV5-1 and TRBJ2-5, with D unclear. Trimming shortened V by 2 bases and J by 3 bases, and 2 bases separated the two germline ends. Germline CDR1 reads SGHRS; CDR2 reads YFSETQ. The CDR3 has 11 residues. The CDR3 protein is CASSFKETQYF. The CDR3 coding sequence is TGCGCCAGCAGCTTTAAAGAGACCCAGTACTTC.

The chain's CDR3 is CASSPGSFGEQYF. CDR3 DNA: TGCGCCAGCAGTCCCGGGTCCTTTGGGGAGCAGTACTTC. The chain has TRBV10-1 and TRBJ2-7; no definite D call. The CDR3 runs to 13 residues. Trimming removed 5 bases from V and 7 bases from J, with 15 bases in between. Germline CDR1 WNHNN, CDR2 SYGVQD (reference sequence).

V usage is TRBV12-5 and J usage is TRBJ2-3; unclear D gene. CDR1 and CDR2 from the germline V gene are LGHNT and FRNRAP. Trimming took 0 bases from V and 2 from J, leaving 12 bases between them. The CDR3 runs 16 residues. As DNA, the CDR3 is TGTGCTAGTGGTTTGGTACGTCTGGCCCTCACAGATACGCAGTATTTT. Residues: CASGLVRLALTDTQYF.